A single sample gave rise to the 26 T cell receptor beta chains below, sequenced in a study of preoperative IRX-2 immunotherapy in early breast cancer. Described treatment: preoperative locoregional IRX-2 cytokine immunotherapy. The method was immunoSEQ multiplex PCR; TCRdb's version includes in-frame clones alone and lacks a portion of them. The sample contains tens of thousands of clones, nearly 90% of which appear only once. This material was obtained from a patient treated with IRX-2 immunotherapy. Source of these receptors: a human donor with breast cancer.

This clone has only one observation. V usage is TRBV27 and J usage is TRBJ2-3; 12 positions agree with TRBD2. Germline V gene lookup returns CDR1 MNHEY and CDR2 SMNVEV (reference sequence). J gave up 5 bases and V 5 bases, and 8 bases lay outside the gene matches. The CDR3 extends over 16 amino acids. CDR3 bases: TGTGCCAGCAGTACAACCCTAGCGGGAGGGGGAGATACGCAGTATTTT. This encodes CASSTTLAGGGDTQYF.

The chain recombines TRBV2 with TRBJ1-2; 9 bases line up with TRBD1. The CDR3 spans 14 residues. With 6 bases clipped from V and 2 bases from J, the junction kept 4 bases outside the gene matches. The germline gives CDR1 SNHLY, CDR2 FYNNEI. The CDR3, as DNA: TGTGCCAGCAGACGGGACAGGGCGAACTATGGCTACACCTTC. It yields the protein CASRRDRANYGYTF.

This sequence joins TRBV12-5 and TRBJ1-5; 11 bases match TRBD1. The CDR3 loop spans 19 amino acids. J gave up 1 base and V 1 base, and 9 bases lay outside the gene matches. Germline-derived CDR1 and CDR2 are LGHNT and FRNRAP. CDR3 loop: CASGLAGTGGFSSNQPQHF. The CDR3 nucleotides read TGTGCTAGTGGTTTGGCCGGGACAGGGGGTTTCTCCAGCAATCAGCCCCAGCATTTT. Complete variable domain (other parts from reference TRBV12-5 and TRBJ1-5): DARVTQTPRHKVTEMGQEVTMRCQPILGHNTVFWYRQTMMQGLELLAYFRNRAPLDDSGMPKDRFSAEMPDATLATLKIQPSEPRDSAVYFCASGLAGTGGFSSNQPQHFGDGTRLSIL.

The chain links TRBV4-3 to TRBJ2-7, with D maybe TRBD1 (6 bases). Germline CDR1 and CDR2: LGHNA and YSLEER. The ends were cut back, 5 bases at V and 2 bases at J, with 16 bases in the middle. The CDR3 is 15 residues long. The CDR3 sequence is CASSVGTLGPYEQYF. Written as DNA, the CDR3 is TGCGCCAGCAGCGTTGGGACACTGGGACCCTACGAGCAGTACTTC.

This clone was recorded a few times. This chain links TRBV14 with TRBJ2-1; weak D call: TRBD2 (6 bases). V shed 3 bases and J shed 8 bases, with 8 bases lying between them. This CDR3 spans 12 amino acids. Germline CDR1 and CDR2: SGHDN and FVKESK. CDR3 sequence (DNA): TGTGCCAGCAGCCACGGCGGGGATGAGCAGTTCTTC. Residues: CASSHGGDEQFF.

V usage is TRBV2 and J usage is TRBJ2-7; 9 positions match TRBD2. With V trimmed by 2 bases and J by 6 bases, 8 bases remained unmatched. Germline V CDR1 and CDR2: SNHLY, FYNNEI. The length of the CDR3 is 15 residues. The DNA of the CDR3 is TGTGCCAGCAGTGAAAGGGCTAGCGGGACGGGCGAGCAGTACTTC. As protein: CASSERASGTGEQYF.

The V and J genes are TRBV5-6 and TRBJ1-3; D is uncertain. Between the trimmed V and J ends, which lost 3 bases and 0 bases, there was a span of 16 bases. This CDR3 comprises 17 residues. Germline values: CDR1 SGHDT, CDR2 YYEEEE. The CDR3 DNA reads TGTGCCAGCAGCTCGCAGGTGTGGGCGAGCTCTGGAAACACCATATATTTT. Translating gives CASSSQVWASSGNTIYF.

The CDR3 protein is CASSEHGGGTQYF. The CDR3 bases are TGTGCCAGCAGTGAACACGGGGGTGGGACCCAGTACTTC. V gene TRBV6-1 combines with J gene TRBJ2-5; D might be TRBD2 (6 bases). Looked up from germline, CDR1 is MNHNS and CDR2 is SASEGT. The CDR3 spans 13 residues. Deletions cut 2 bases from V and 7 bases from J, with 11 bases between.

The chain joins TRBV13 to TRBJ1-2; 7 bases are shared with TRBD1. The CDR3 contains 13 residues. Trimming cost V 5 bases and J 6 bases; bases outside gene matches: 6. The germline V gene has CDR1 PRHDT and CDR2 FYEKMQ (reference sequence). The CDR3 DNA follows: TGTGCCAGCAGCCAAGGGGGCCTTCATGGCTACACCTTC. Protein product: CASSQGGLHGYTF. Filled out from reference TRBV13 and TRBJ1-2, the complete variable domain reads AAGVIQSPRHLIKEKRETATLKCYPIPRHDTVYWYQQGPGQDPQFLISFYEKMQSDKGSIPDRFSAQQFSDYHSELNMSSLELGDSALYFCASSQGGLHGYTFGSGTRLTVV.

The chain joins TRBV9 to TRBJ1-4; a possible D gene is TRBD1 (5 bases). In germline, CDR1 is SGDLS, CDR2 YYNGEE. There are 15 residues in the CDR3. V gave up 0 bases and J gave up 7 bases, with 13 bases separating them. CDR3 bases: TGTGCCAGCAGCGTAGACGGTCTCGGGGGTGAAAAACTGTTTTTT. It yields the protein CASSVDGLGGEKLFF.

This chain links TRBV19 with TRBJ1-2; D call uncertain. V gave up 3 bases and J gave up 2 bases, with 7 bases separating them. Germline CDR1 and CDR2: LNHDA and SQIVND (reference sequence). The CDR3 has 13 amino acids. The CDR3 bases are TGTGCCAGTAGTATTCAAGAAAACTATGGCTACACCTTC. Protein product: CASSIQENYGYTF.

V and J are TRBV13 and TRBJ2-1, with D possibly TRBD2 on 6 matching bases. V lost 1 base, J lost 3 bases, and 13 bases lay in between. Germline V gene lookup returns CDR1 PRHDT and CDR2 FYEKMQ (reference sequence). The CDR3 length is 16 residues. The CDR3 region is CASSLVAGPNYNEQFF. The CDR3 bases are TGTGCCAGCAGCTTAGTGGCGGGACCCAACTACAATGAGCAGTTCTTC. Looking up the rest from reference TRBV13 and TRBJ2-1 gives the full variable domain: AAGVIQSPRHLIKEKRETATLKCYPIPRHDTVYWYQQGPGQDPQFLISFYEKMQSDKGSIPDRFSAQQFSDYHSELNMSSLELGDSALYFCASSLVAGPNYNEQFFGPGTRLTVL.

This clone was detected only once. The gene calls are TRBV9 and TRBJ1-6, with D hard to call. V dropped 0 bases and J dropped 6 bases, with 7 bases sitting between them. The CDR3 contains 14 residues. CDR1 SGDLS and CDR2 YYNGEE come from the germline V gene. CDR3 sequence: CASSVGTANSPLHF. CDR3 DNA sequence: TGTGCCAGCAGCGTAGGAACAGCTAATTCACCCCTCCACTTT.

The rearrangement links TRBV15 to TRBJ1-1; 7 nucleotides match TRBD1. Trimming cost V 1 base and J 5 bases; bases outside gene matches: 1. CDR1 is LNHNV and CDR2 is YYDKDF in the germline V gene (reference sequence). The CDR3 length is 13 residues. The CDR3 sequence: CATSRARGTEAFF. CDR3 coding DNA: TGTGCCACCAGCAGAGCCAGGGGGACTGAAGCTTTCTTT.

The V call is TRBV19, the J call TRBJ1-1; 7 bases align to TRBD1. The ends lost 2 bases at V and 0 bases at J; junction bases unmatched: 0. The germline V gene encodes CDR1 LNHDA and CDR2 SQIVND (reference sequence). The CDR3 contains 14 residues. This CDR3 is CASSITGVNTEAFF. For the CDR3, the DNA is TGTGCCAGTAGTATAACAGGGGTGAACACTGAAGCTTTCTTT.

The chain is built from TRBV29-1 and TRBJ2-7; D is perhaps TRBD2 (7 bases). Trimming removed 6 bases at V and 2 bases at J, with 14 bases between. The CDR3 spans 13 residues. Germline lookup yields CDR1 SQVTM and CDR2 ANQGSEA. The CDR3 DNA reads TGCAGCGTGGGAGGGGGAATTACCTACGAGCAGTACTTC. Translation: CSVGGGITYEQYF.

This chain connects TRBV7-2 to TRBJ1-6; D is unclear. Trimming stripped 5 bases from V and 2 bases from J, with 16 bases between. Germline CDR1 reads SGHTA; CDR2 reads FQGNSA. The CDR3 extends over 17 amino acids. CDR3 coding DNA: TGTGCCAGCAGCCCAATCTCCGGACGCCCCTATAATTCACCCCTCCACTTT. This encodes CASSPISGRPYNSPLHF.

V is TRBV29-1 and J is TRBJ2-1; no clear D gene. Germline assignment: CDR1 SQVTM and CDR2 ANQGSEA. CDR3 size: 11 residues. With 7 bases removed from V and 4 bases from J, the gap between germline ends came to 8 bases. CDR3 coding DNA: TGCAGCGGTTCAGATTACAATGAGCAGTTCTTC. It yields the protein CSGSDYNEQFF.

This clone was seen once. The chain carries TRBV27 and TRBJ2-2, with D unclear. CDR1 and CDR2 (germline): MNHEY, SMNVEV (reference sequence). The CDR3 is made up of 11 amino acids. Trimming stripped 1 base from V and 8 bases from J, with 2 bases between. The CDR3 reads CASSLFGELFF. CDR3 DNA: TGTGCCAGCAGTTTATTTGGGGAGCTGTTTTTT.

The chain has TRBV10-3 and TRBJ1-5, with D maybe TRBD1 (6 bases). The CDR3 covers 16 residues. Germline V gives CDR1 ENHRY, CDR2 SYGVKD. With 0 bases removed from V and 5 bases from J, the gap between germline ends came to 14 bases. This CDR3 reads CAISESRVGGDQPQHF. The DNA for the CDR3 is TGTGCCATCAGTGAGTCGAGGGTAGGGGGAGATCAGCCCCAGCATTTT.

The chain employs TRBV28 and TRBJ2-5; TRBD1 aligns across 7 bases. Germline CDR1 reads MDHEN; CDR2 reads SYDVKM. V was clipped by 6 bases and J by 6 bases; unmatched bases: 10. This CDR3 comprises 14 residues. CDR3 region: CASRPTGEKKTQYF. In nucleotides, the CDR3 is TGTGCCAGCAGGCCCACAGGGGAGAAGAAGACCCAGTACTTC.

Regarding this clone: One end of the junction varies from germline; a read error may be responsible. V and J are TRBV27 and TRBJ1-1; no reliable D call. This CDR3 has 13 residues. Germline-derived CDR1 and CDR2 are MNHEY and SMNVEV (reference sequence). The CDR3 loop reads CASSLNPNTEAFF. Written as DNA, the CDR3 is TGTGCCAGCAGTTTAAACCCAAACACCGAAGCTTTCTTT.

The chain is built from TRBV5-1 and TRBJ1-2, with D perhaps TRBD1 (6 bases). Germline V gene sequence: CDR1 SGHRS, CDR2 YFSETQ. The V end lost 3 bases, the J end lost 5 bases, and 14 bases lay between the germline ends. This CDR3 has 14 residues. CDR3 protein: CASSSDGGRYGYTF. The DNA for the CDR3 is TGCGCCAGCAGCTCCGACGGGGGGCGTTATGGCTACACCTTC.

The gene calls are TRBV30 and TRBJ2-7, with 10 positions matching TRBD1. The J segment lost 2 bases and the V segment lost 2 bases, leaving 6 bases of the junction unmatched. The CDR3 sequence is 15 residues long. CDR1 is GTSNPN, CDR2 SVGIG, per germline (reference sequence). This CDR3 reads CAWSLDGQGAYEQYF. The CDR3 region has the DNA TGTGCCTGGAGTCTAGACGGACAGGGGGCCTACGAGCAGTACTTC.

This sequence joins TRBV5-1 and TRBJ2-5; tentative D call: TRBD2 (7 bases). Trimming pared 0 bases from V and 5 bases from J, leaving 14 bases between. This CDR3 comprises 15 residues. Germline CDR1 is SGHRS and CDR2 is YFSETQ. Here the CDR3 reads CASSLAPGGGETQYF. The CDR3 DNA sequence: TGCGCCAGCAGCTTGGCCCCGGGGGGCGGGGAGACCCAGTACTTC.

In its sample, this clone was seen once. The chain has TRBV19 and TRBJ1-5, with unresolved D. The CDR3 totals 13 residues. Between the trimmed V and J ends, which lost 5 bases and 4 bases, there was a span of 9 bases. Germline CDR1 LNHDA, CDR2 SQIVND (reference sequence). The CDR3, as DNA: TGTGCCAGTAGTCCCTCCGGGAATCAGCCCCAGCATTTT. Its translation: CASSPSGNQPQHF.